One sample yielded the 9 T cell receptor beta chains listed below, sequenced in a study of tumor-infiltrating lymphocytes in primary liver carcinoma. Without any cell sorting, roughly 18-31 mg of bulk tissue yielded co-extracted RNA and DNA. Reverse transcription of around 500 ng total RNA with a constant-region primer produced TCR beta cDNA. Three nested multiplex PCR rounds, a slightly modified ARM-PCR method, built the TCR beta libraries. With TRBV1-TRBV30 forward primers and a C-beta reverse primer, the first two PCR rounds were run for around 11 cycles each. TCRdb called the multiplex PCR reads again in MiXCR, with one record for every CDR3 protein. The sample has some 51,000 distinct CDR3 sequences; 70% to 85% are singletons. The sequenced sample was liver tumor tissue from sampling region 3. Subset given: tumor region T3, left-lateral pole. These receptors were taken from a man between 40 and 49 years old with primary liver carcinoma and hepatitis B virus infection.

Worth noting for this clonotype: A junction boundary mismatches the germline segment, possibly from a read error. The CDR3 is CASSQVGSRNEKLFF. The CDR3 DNA reads TGTGCCAGTAGCCAAGTGGGATCGCGGAATGAAAAACTGTTTTTT. The rearrangement joins TRBV4-2 to TRBJ1-4, with D unclear. CDR1 and CDR2 from the germline V gene are LGHNA and YNFKEQ. This CDR3 spans 15 amino acids.

This clonotype showed up just a few times. The J gene is TRBJ2-7, the V gene TRBV28; 10 bases fit TRBD1. V shed 5 bases, J shed 5 bases, and the junction held 12 bases outside the gene matches. CDR1 is MDHEN and CDR2 is SYDVKM in the germline V gene. The CDR3 is made up of 16 amino acids. Written as DNA, the CDR3 is TGTGCCAGCAGTGCCCTTGGGGGGACAGGGGTCGACGAGCAGTACTTC. The encoded protein is CASSALGGTGVDEQYF.

Note on this clonotype: The conserved phenylalanine or tryptophan is not found at the CDR3 terminus, so this likely reflects a read error. The DNA is omitted, as the CDR3 cannot be located on it reliably, and the CDR3 follows TCRdb's listing. The rearrangement uses TRBV28 and TRBJ1-1; the table's TRBD1 call for D was not verified on the DNA. From its first to its last residue, the CDR3 has 11 amino acids. Looked up from germline, CDR1 is MDHEN and CDR2 is SYDVKM. CDR3 in amino acids: CASSPGAEVFS.

To note about this clonotype: This CDR3 is missing its conserved last phenylalanine or tryptophan, likely due to a read error. No DNA is shown, since the ends of the CDR3 on it are uncertain; the CDR3 is the one TCRdb lists. V and J are TRBV12-3 or TRBV12-4 and TRBJ2-2; no check of the table's D call, TRBD1, against the DNA was made. From its first to its last residue, the CDR3 has 15 amino acids. CDR3: CVSSSMTGGIGELFV.

As for this clonotype: At one end the junction does not follow the germline gene, possibly because of a read error. The chain has TRBV11-2 and TRBJ2-7; 7 nucleotides agree with TRBD1. This CDR3 spans 15 amino acids. Germline V gene sequence: CDR1 SGHAT, CDR2 FQNNGV. The CDR3 bases are TGTGCCAGCAGCGCTACAGGGGCCCGGAAGTACGAGCAGCACTTC. Its translation: CASSATGARKYEQHF.

With respect to this clonotype: One junction end disagrees with the germline gene, perhaps due to a read error. This sequence joins TRBV6-6 and TRBJ1-5; perhaps TRBD1 as D (5 bases). Germline V lookup: CDR1 MNHNY, CDR2 SVGAGI (reference sequence). The CDR3 has 14 residues. The CDR3 coding sequence is TGTGCCATCAGTGTCGTCGGGGCGGATCAGCCCCAGCATTTT. Translated, it gives CAISVVGADQPQHF.

This clonotype was detected ten times or more. This chain links TRBV6-1 with TRBJ2-3, with 8 bases identical to TRBD1. The CDR3 totals 15 residues. V was pared by 6 bases and J by 8 bases, with 13 bases of the junction left unmatched. Germline lookup yields CDR1 MNHNS and CDR2 SASEGT. This chain's CDR3 is CASRDRVWGAGTQYF. CDR3 nucleotides: TGTGCCAGCAGGGACAGGGTATGGGGTGCGGGTACGCAGTATTTT.

This clonotype came up a few times. Its ends do not fully match the called genes, so a read error is possible. The CDR3 spells CSVAWAGSIGDTQYF. Written as DNA, the CDR3 is TGCAGCGTTGCGTGGGCAGGGAGCATAGGAGATACGCAATATTTT. V usage is TRBV29-1 and J usage is TRBJ2-3; D might be TRBD1 or TRBD2, each matching 5 bases. This CDR3 contains 15 residues. Germline assignment: CDR1 SQVTM and CDR2 ANQGSEA.

Regarding this clonotype: This may arise from a read error, as a much more abundant clone is one base away. The V call is TRBV10-3, the J call TRBJ2-2, with 14 nucleotides matching TRBD2. CDR3 length equals 19 residues. Trimming took 2 bases from V and 5 from J; bases not matched to a gene: 10. The germline gives CDR1 ENHRY, CDR2 SYGVKD. CDR3 in amino acids: CAISEPVTSGRAHTGELFF. For the CDR3, the DNA is TGTGCCATCAGTGAGCCAGTGACTAGCGGGAGGGCCCATACCGGGGAGCTGTTTTTT.